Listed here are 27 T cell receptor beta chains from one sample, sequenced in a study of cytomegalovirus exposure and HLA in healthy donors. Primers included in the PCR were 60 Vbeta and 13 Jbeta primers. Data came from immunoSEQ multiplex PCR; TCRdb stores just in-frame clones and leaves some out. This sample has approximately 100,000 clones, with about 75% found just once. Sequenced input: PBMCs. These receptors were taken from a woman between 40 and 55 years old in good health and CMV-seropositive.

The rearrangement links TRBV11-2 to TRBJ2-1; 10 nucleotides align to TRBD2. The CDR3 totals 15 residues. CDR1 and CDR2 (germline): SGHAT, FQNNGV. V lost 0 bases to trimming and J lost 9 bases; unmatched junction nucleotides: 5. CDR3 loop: CASSLEAGGYLEQFF. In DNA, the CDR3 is TGTGCCAGCAGCTTAGAAGCGGGGGGGTACCTTGAGCAGTTCTTC.

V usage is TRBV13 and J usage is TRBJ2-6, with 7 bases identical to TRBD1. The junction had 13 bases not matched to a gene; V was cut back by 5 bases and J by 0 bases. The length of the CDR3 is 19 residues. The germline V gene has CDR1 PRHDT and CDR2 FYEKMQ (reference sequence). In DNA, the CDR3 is TGTGCCAGCAGCCAGGATTACGGGACAGCGAACTCTGGGGCCAACGTCCTGACTTTC. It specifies CASSQDYGTANSGANVLTF.

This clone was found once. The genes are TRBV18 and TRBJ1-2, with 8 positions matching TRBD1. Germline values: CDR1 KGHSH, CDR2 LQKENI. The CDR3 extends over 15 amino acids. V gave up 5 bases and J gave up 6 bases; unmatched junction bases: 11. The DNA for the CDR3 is TGTGCCAGCTCATCCGGACAGGGACACTATCATGGCTACACCTTC. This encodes CASSSGQGHYHGYTF.

The CDR3 nucleotides read TGTGCCAGCTCATCAGGGATGACTGAAGCTTTCTTT. Translating it yields CASSSGMTEAFF. The chain has TRBV18 and TRBJ1-1; D is possibly TRBD1 (5 bases). CDR1 is KGHSH and CDR2 is LQKENI in the germline V gene. Trimming took 5 bases from V and 5 from J, leaving 9 bases between them. The length of the CDR3 is 12 residues.

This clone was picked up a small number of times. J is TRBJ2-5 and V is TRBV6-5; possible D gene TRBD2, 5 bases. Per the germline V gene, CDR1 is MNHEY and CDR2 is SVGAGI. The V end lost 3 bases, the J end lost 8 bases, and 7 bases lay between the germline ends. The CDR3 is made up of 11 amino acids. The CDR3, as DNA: TGTGCCAGCAGTTATTCGGGAACCCAGTACTTC. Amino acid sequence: CASSYSGTQYF.

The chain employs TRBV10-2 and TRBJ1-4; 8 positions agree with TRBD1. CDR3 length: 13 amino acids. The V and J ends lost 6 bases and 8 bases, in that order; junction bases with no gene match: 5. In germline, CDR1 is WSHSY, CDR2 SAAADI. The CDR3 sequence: CASRDRVAEKLFF. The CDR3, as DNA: TGCGCCAGCAGGGACAGGGTCGCCGAAAAACTGTTTTTT.

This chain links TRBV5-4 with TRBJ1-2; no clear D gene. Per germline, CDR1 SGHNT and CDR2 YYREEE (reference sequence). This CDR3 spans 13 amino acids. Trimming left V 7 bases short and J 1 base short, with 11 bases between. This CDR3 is CASGSEFNYGYTF. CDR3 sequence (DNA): TGTGCCAGCGGCAGCGAATTTAACTATGGCTACACCTTC.

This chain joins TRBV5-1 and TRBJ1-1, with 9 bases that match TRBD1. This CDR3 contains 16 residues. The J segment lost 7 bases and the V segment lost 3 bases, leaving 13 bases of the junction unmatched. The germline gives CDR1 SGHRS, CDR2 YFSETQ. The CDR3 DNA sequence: TGCGCCAGCAGCTCGGCCGCCGGGACAGGGATCGGTGAAGCTTTCTTT. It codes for CASSSAAGTGIGEAFF.

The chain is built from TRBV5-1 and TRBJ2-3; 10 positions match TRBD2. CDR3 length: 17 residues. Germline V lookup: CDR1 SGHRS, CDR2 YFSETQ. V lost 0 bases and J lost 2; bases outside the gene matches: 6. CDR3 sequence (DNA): TGCGCCAGCAGCTTGGGGACTAGCGGAGCTCACACAGATACGCAGTATTTT. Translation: CASSLGTSGAHTDTQYF.

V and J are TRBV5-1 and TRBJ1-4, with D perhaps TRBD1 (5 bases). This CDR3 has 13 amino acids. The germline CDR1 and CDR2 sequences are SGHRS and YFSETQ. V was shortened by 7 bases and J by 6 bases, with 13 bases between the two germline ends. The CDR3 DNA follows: TGCGCCAGCGGGTTTGGAGGGGATGAAAAACTGTTTTTT. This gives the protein CASGFGGDEKLFF.

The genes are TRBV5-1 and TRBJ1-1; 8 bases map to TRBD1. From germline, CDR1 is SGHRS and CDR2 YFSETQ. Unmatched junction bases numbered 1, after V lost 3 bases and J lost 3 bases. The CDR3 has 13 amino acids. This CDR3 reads CASSWTGHTEAFF. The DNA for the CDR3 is TGCGCCAGCAGCTGGACAGGGCACACTGAAGCTTTCTTT.

CDR3 in amino acids: CASSTGVFGNTIYF. The CDR3 region has the DNA TGTGCCAGCAGCACAGGGGTATTTGGAAACACCATATATTTT. The chain employs TRBV7-2 and TRBJ1-3; 7 bases map to TRBD1. Looked up from germline, CDR1 is SGHTA and CDR2 is FQGNSA. V gave up 5 bases and J gave up 3 bases; unmatched junction bases: 4. This CDR3 is built from 14 residues.

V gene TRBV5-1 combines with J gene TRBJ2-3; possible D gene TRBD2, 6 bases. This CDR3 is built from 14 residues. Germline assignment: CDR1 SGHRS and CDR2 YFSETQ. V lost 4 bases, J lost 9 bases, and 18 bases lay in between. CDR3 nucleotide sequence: TGCGCCAGCAGCCCGAGGCCATCAGGAGGGACGCAGTATTTT. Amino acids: CASSPRPSGGTQYF. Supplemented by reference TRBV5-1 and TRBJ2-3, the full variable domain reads KAGVTQTPRYLIKTRGQQVTLSCSPISGHRSVSWYQQTPGQGLQFLFEYFSETQRNKGNFPGRFSGRQFSNSRSEMNVSTLELGDSALYLCASSPRPSGGTQYFGPGTRLTVL.

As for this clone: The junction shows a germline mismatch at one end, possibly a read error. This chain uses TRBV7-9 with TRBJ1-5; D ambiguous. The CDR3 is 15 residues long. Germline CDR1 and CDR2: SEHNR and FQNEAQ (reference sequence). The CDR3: CSSSLGGNGNQPQHF. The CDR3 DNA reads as TGTTCCAGCAGCCTGGGAGGGAACGGCAATCAGCCCCAGCATTTT. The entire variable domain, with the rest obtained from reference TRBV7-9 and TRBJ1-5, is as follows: DTGVSQNPRHKITKRGQNVTFRCDPISEHNRLYWYRQTLGQGPEFLTYFQNEAQLEKSRLLSDRFSAERPKGSFSTLEIQRTEQGDSAMYLCSSSLGGNGNQPQHFGDGTRLSIL.

The CDR3 reads CASSFQGYGYTF. The CDR3 DNA reads as TGTGCCAGCAGTTTCCAGGGGTATGGCTACACCTTC. J is TRBJ1-2 and V is TRBV28; weak D call: TRBD1 (6 bases). CDR3 size: 12 residues. With 3 bases removed from V and 5 bases from J, the gap between germline ends came to 7 bases. Germline V gene data show CDR1 as MDHEN and CDR2 as SYDVKM.

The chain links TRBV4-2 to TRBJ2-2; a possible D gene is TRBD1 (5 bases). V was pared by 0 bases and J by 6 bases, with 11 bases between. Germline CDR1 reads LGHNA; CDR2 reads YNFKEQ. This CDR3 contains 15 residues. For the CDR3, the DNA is TGTGCCAGCAGCCAAGAATTTCTAGGGGCCGGGGAGCTGTTTTTT. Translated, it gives CASSQEFLGAGELFF.

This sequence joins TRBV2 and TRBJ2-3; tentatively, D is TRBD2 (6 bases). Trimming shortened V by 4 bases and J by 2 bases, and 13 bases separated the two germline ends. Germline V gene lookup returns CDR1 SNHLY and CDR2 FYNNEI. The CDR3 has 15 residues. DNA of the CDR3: TGTGCCAGCAGTGTCGGGGGAGGCATCACAGATACGCAGTATTTT. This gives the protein CASSVGGGITDTQYF.

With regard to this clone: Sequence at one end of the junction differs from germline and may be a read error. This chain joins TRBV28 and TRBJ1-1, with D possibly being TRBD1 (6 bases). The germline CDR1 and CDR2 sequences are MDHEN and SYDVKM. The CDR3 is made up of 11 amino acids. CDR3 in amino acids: CASTSRGGRYF. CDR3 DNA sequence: TGTGCCAGCACTTCGAGGGGGGGGCGGTACTTT.

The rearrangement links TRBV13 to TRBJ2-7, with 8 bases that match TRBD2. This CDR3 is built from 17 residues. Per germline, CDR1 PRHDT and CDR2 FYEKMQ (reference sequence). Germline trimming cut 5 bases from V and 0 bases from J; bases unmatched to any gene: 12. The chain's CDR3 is CASSPPGRGVRSYEQYF. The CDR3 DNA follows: TGTGCCAGCAGCCCCCCGGGGCGGGGGGTTCGCTCCTACGAGCAGTACTTC.

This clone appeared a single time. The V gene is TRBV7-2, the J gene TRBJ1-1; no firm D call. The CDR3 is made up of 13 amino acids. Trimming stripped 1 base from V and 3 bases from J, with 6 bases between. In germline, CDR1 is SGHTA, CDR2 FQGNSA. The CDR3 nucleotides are TGTGCCAGCAGCTTAGGTCTGTACACTGAAGCTTTCTTT. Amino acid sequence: CASSLGLYTEAFF.

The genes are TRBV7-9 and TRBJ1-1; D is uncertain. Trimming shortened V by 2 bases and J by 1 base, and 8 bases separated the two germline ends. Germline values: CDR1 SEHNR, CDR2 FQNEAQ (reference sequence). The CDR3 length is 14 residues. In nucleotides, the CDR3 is TGTGCCAGCAGCTTATCGGAGGGGAACACTGAAGCTTTCTTT. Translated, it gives CASSLSEGNTEAFF.

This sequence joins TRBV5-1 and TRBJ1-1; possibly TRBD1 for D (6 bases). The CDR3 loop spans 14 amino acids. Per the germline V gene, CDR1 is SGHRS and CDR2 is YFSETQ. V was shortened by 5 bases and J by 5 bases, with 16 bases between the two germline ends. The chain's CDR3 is CASRKQGGETEAFF. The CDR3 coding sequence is TGCGCCAGCAGGAAACAGGGCGGTGAGACTGAAGCTTTCTTT.

This CDR3 reads CASTIGGGRTYEQYF. As DNA, the CDR3 is TGCGCCAGCACTATTGGAGGGGGCCGAACCTACGAGCAGTACTTC. The rearrangement joins TRBV5-1 to TRBJ2-7; tentative D call: TRBD1 (7 bases). The V and J ends lost 6 bases and 2 bases respectively, with 18 bases between them. This CDR3 spans 15 amino acids. Per the germline V gene, CDR1 is SGHRS and CDR2 is YFSETQ. Drawing the rest from reference TRBV5-1 and TRBJ2-7, the complete variable domain is KAGVTQTPRYLIKTRGQQVTLSCSPISGHRSVSWYQQTPGQGLQFLFEYFSETQRNKGNFPGRFSGRQFSNSRSEMNVSTLELGDSALYLCASTIGGGRTYEQYFGPGTRLTVT.

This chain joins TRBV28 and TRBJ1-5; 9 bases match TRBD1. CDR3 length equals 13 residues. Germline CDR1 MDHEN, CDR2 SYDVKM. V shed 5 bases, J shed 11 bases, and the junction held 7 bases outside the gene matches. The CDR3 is CASSPGQGISQHF. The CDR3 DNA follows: TGTGCCAGCAGTCCGGGACAGGGAATCTCCCAGCATTTT.

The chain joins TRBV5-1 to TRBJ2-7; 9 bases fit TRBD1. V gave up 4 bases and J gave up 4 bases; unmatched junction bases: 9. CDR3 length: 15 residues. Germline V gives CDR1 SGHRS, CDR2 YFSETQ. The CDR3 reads CASSPDGTGPYEQYF. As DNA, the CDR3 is TGCGCCAGCAGCCCGGACGGGACAGGGCCTTACGAGCAGTACTTC.

CDR3: CSVEDGTGQGGEQYF. For the CDR3, the DNA is TGCAGCGTTGAAGATGGCACCGGACAGGGTGGCGAGCAGTACTTC. The chain employs TRBV29-1 and TRBJ2-7; 8 nucleotides agree with TRBD1. V trimming: 0 bases; J trimming: 6 bases; junction bases outside the gene matches: 10. The length of the CDR3 is 15 residues. Germline CDR1 reads SQVTM; CDR2 reads ANQGSEA.

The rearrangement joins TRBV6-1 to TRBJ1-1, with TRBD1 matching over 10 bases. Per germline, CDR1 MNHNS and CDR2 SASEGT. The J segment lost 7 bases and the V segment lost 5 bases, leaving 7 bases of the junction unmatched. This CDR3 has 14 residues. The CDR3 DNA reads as TGTGCCAGCAGTTTCGACAGGGGGCGCGATGAAGCTTTCTTT. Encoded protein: CASSFDRGRDEAFF.